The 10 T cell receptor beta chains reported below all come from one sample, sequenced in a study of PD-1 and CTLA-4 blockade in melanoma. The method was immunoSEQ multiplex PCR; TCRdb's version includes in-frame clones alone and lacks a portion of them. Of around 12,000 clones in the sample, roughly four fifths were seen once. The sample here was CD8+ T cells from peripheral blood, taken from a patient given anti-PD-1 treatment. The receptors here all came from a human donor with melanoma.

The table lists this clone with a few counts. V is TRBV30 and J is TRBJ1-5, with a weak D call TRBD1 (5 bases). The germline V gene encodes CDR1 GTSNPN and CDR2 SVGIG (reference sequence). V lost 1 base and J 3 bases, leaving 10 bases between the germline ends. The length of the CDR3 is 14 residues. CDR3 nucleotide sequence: TGTGCCTGGAGTGGCGACAGCCTCAATCAGCCCCAGCATTTT. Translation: CAWSGDSLNQPQHF.

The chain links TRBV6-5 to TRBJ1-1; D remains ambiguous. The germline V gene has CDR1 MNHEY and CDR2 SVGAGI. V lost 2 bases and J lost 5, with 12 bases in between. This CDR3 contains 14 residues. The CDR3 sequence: CASSYSRVRTEAFF. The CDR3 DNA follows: TGTGCCAGCAGTTACAGCCGGGTTCGTACTGAAGCTTTCTTT.

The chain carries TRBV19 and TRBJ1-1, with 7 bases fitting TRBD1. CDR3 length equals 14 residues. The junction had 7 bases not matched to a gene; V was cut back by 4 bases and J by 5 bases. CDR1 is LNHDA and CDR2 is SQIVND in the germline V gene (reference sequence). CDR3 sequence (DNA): TGTGCCAGTAGTACCGTCTCGGGACAGACTGAAGCTTTCTTT. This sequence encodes CASSTVSGQTEAFF.

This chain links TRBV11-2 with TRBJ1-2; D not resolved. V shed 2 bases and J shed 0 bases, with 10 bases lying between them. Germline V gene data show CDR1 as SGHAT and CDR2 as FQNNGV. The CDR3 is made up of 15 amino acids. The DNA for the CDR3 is TGTGCCAGCAGCTTAAATGACCTATCTAACTATGGCTACACCTTC. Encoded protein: CASSLNDLSNYGYTF.

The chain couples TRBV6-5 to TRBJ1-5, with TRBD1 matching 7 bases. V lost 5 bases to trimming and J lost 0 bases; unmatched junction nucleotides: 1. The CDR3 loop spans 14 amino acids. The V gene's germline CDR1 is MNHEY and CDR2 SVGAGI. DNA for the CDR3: TGTGCCAGCAGTAGGACAGGTAGCAATCAGCCCCAGCATTTT. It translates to CASSRTGSNQPQHF.

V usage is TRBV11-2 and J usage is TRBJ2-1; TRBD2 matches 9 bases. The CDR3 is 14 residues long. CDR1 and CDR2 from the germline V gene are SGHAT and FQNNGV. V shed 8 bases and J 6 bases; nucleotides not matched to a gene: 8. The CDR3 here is CASGGAGGFNEQFF. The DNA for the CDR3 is TGTGCCAGCGGAGGAGCGGGAGGTTTCAATGAGCAGTTCTTC.

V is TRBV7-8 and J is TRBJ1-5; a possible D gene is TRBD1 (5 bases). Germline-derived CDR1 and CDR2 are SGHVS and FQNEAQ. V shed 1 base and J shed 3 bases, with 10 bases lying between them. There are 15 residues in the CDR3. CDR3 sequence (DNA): TGTGCCAGCAGCTTAGAAGGGGAAATCAATCAGCCCCAGCATTTT. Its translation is CASSLEGEINQPQHF.

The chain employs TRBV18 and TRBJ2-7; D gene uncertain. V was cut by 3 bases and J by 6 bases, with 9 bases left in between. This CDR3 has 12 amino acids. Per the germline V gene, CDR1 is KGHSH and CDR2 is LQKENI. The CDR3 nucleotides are TGTGCCAGCTCACCCTCCACACCCGAGCAGTACTTC. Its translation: CASSPSTPEQYF.

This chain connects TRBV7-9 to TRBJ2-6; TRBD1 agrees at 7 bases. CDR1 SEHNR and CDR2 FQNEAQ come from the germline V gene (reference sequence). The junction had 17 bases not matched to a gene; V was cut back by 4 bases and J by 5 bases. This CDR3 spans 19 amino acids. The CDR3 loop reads CASSSPGQDSLGWANVLTF. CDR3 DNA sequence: TGTGCCAGCAGCTCTCCCGGACAGGACTCCTTAGGCTGGGCCAACGTCCTGACTTTC.

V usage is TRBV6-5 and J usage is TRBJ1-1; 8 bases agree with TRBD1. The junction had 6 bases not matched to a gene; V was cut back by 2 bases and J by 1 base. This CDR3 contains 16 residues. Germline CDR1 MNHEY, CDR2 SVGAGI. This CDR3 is CASSYLPGQANTEAFF. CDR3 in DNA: TGTGCCAGCAGTTACCTCCCGGGACAGGCGAACACTGAAGCTTTCTTT.